A selection of T cell receptor beta chains follows, all from one sample in a study of identical twins. TCRdb called the 5' RACE reads again in MiXCR, with one record for every CDR3 protein. The sample contains 1.5 million or so distinct CDR3 sequences, about 32% of which appear only once. The sequenced sample was cord blood. Receptors were obtained from a newborn girl in good health. CDR3s include the opening cysteine and the closing phenylalanine or tryptophan. Each record gives: J gene, D gene, V gene, clone size, CDR3 protein, CDR3 DNA. The D gene is left open where the match is weak. The size of a clone is reported for some rows only, either as once, few or many, or as a class for expanded clones.

J gene: TRBJ1-3; D gene: -; V gene: TRBV3-1; clone size: -; CDR3 protein: CASSQLSSGNTIYF; CDR3 DNA: TGTGCCAGCAGCCAATTGTCTTCTGGAAACACCATATATTTT
J gene: TRBJ2-1; D gene: -; V gene: TRBV5-1; clone size: -; CDR3 protein: CASSLGTTSTSSYNEQFF; CDR3 DNA: TGCGCCAGCAGCTTGGGGACTACATCCACTAGCTCCTACAATGAGCAGTTCTTC
J gene: TRBJ2-1; D gene: TRBD2; V gene: TRBV12-3/TRBV12-4; clone size: -; CDR3 protein: CASSLGTSSWDEQFF; CDR3 DNA: TGTGCCAGCAGTTTGGGGACTAGCTCTTGGGATGAGCAGTTCTTC
J gene: TRBJ2-1; D gene: TRBD2; V gene: TRBV7-8; clone size: few; CDR3 protein: CASSLWTSDGDEQFF; CDR3 DNA: TGTGCCAGCAGCCTTTGGACTAGCGACGGAGATGAGCAGTTCTTC
J gene: TRBJ2-7; D gene: TRBD1; V gene: TRBV12-3/TRBV12-4; clone size: -; CDR3 protein: CASRQGALDNEQYF; CDR3 DNA: TGTGCCAGCAGACAGGGGGCGCTTGACAATGAGCAGTACTTC
J gene: TRBJ2-1; D gene: -; V gene: TRBV6-1; clone size: -; CDR3 protein: CASSDTIDEQFF; CDR3 DNA: TGTGCCAGCAGTGATACTATCGATGAGCAGTTCTTC
J gene: TRBJ2-7; D gene: TRBD1; V gene: TRBV11-2; clone size: few; CDR3 protein: CASSPGVRGLLAHSYEQYF; CDR3 DNA: TGTGCCAGCAGCCCAGGGGTCAGGGGGCTACTAGCTCACTCCTACGAGCAGTACTTC
J gene: TRBJ2-5; D gene: TRBD2; V gene: TRBV9; clone size: few; CDR3 protein: CASSVESGSSIQETQYF; CDR3 DNA: TGTGCCAGCAGCGTAGAGAGCGGGAGCTCCATCCAAGAGACCCAGTACTTC
J gene: TRBJ1-2; D gene: -; V gene: TRBV3-1; clone size: once; CDR3 protein: CASSQRLGGSNYGYTF; CDR3 DNA: TGTGCCAGCAGCCAACGACTGGGCGGGTCTAACTATGGCTACACCTTC
J gene: TRBJ1-2; D gene: -; V gene: TRBV25-1; clone size: few; CDR3 protein: CASSGMDGTLGNYGYTF; CDR3 DNA: TGTGCCAGCAGTGGTATGGACGGGACTCTGGGTAACTATGGCTACACCTTC
J gene: TRBJ2-5; D gene: -; V gene: TRBV27; clone size: -; CDR3 protein: CASSYSRSGWQETQYF; CDR3 DNA: TGTGCCAGCAGTTACTCGAGGAGCGGATGGCAAGAGACCCAGTACTTC
J gene: TRBJ2-7; D gene: -; V gene: TRBV27; clone size: -; CDR3 protein: CASSLVSNPYEQYF; CDR3 DNA: TGTGCCAGCAGTTTAGTGAGTAACCCCTACGAGCAGTACTTC
J gene: TRBJ1-2; D gene: -; V gene: TRBV10-3; clone size: -; CDR3 protein: CAISGTAKGSRGYTF; CDR3 DNA: TGTGCCATCAGTGGGACAGCCAAGGGTAGCCGTGGCTACACCTTC
J gene: TRBJ1-3; D gene: -; V gene: TRBV5-1; clone size: once; CDR3 protein: CASSLDPRSGNTIYF; CDR3 DNA: TGCGCCAGCAGCTTGGACCCCCGCTCTGGGAACACCATATATTTT
J gene: TRBJ2-5; D gene: TRBD2; V gene: TRBV20-1; clone size: few; CDR3 protein: CSARLAGGPSETQYF; CDR3 DNA: TGCAGTGCTAGACTAGCGGGGGGGCCGAGTGAGACCCAGTACTTC
J gene: TRBJ2-1; D gene: -; V gene: TRBV12-3/TRBV12-4; clone size: few; CDR3 protein: CASRFINEQFF; CDR3 DNA: TGTGCCAGCAGGTTCATTAATGAGCAGTTCTTC
J gene: TRBJ1-6; D gene: -; V gene: TRBV6-1; clone size: -; CDR3 protein: CASSEAAGADSPLHF; CDR3 DNA: TGTGCCAGCAGTGAAGCGGCTGGGGCCGATTCACCCCTCCACTTT
J gene: TRBJ2-2; D gene: -; V gene: TRBV3-1; clone size: -; CDR3 protein: CASSQYPGQTGELFF; CDR3 DNA: TGTGCCAGCAGCCAGTACCCAGGACAGACCGGGGAGCTGTTTTTT
J gene: TRBJ2-3; D gene: -; V gene: TRBV7-2; clone size: many; CDR3 protein: CASSVLGLGRDTQYF; CDR3 DNA: TGTGCCAGCAGCGTTCTGGGACTCGGAAGAGATACGCAGTATTTT
J gene: TRBJ2-1; D gene: -; V gene: TRBV25-1; clone size: few; CDR3 protein: CASSESESPITYNEQFF; CDR3 DNA: TGTGCCAGCAGTGAATCAGAGTCCCCCATAACCTACAATGAGCAGTTCTTC
J gene: TRBJ2-1; D gene: TRBD2; V gene: TRBV10-3; clone size: few; CDR3 protein: CAISGVAGAHEQFF; CDR3 DNA: TGTGCCATCAGTGGCGTAGCGGGGGCCCATGAGCAGTTCTTC
J gene: TRBJ1-5; D gene: TRBD1; V gene: TRBV7-8; clone size: -; CDR3 protein: CASSLGPFRDRGRYSNQPQHF; CDR3 DNA: TGTGCCAGCAGCTTAGGCCCATTCCGGGACAGGGGCCGCTATAGCAATCAGCCCCAGCATTTT
J gene: TRBJ2-3; D gene: -; V gene: TRBV12-3/TRBV12-4; clone size: -; CDR3 protein: CASTLRLGRTDTQYF; CDR3 DNA: TGTGCCAGCACCCTCAGACTAGGGCGCACAGATACGCAGTATTTT
J gene: TRBJ1-2; D gene: -; V gene: TRBV11-2; clone size: few; CDR3 protein: CASSFRRGPNYGYTF; CDR3 DNA: TGTGCCAGCAGCTTCCGACGGGGCCCAAACTATGGCTACACCTTC
J gene: TRBJ2-7; D gene: TRBD1; V gene: TRBV12-3/TRBV12-4; clone size: few; CDR3 protein: CASIRRGSSYNEQYF; CDR3 DNA: TGTGCCAGCATCCGCAGGGGGAGCTCCTACAATGAGCAGTACTTC
J gene: TRBJ1-2; D gene: -; V gene: TRBV13; clone size: -; CDR3 protein: CASSLQDGAYGYTF; CDR3 DNA: TGTGCCAGCAGCTTACAGGACGGGGCCTATGGCTACACCTTC
J gene: TRBJ2-7; D gene: TRBD2; V gene: TRBV10-1; clone size: -; CDR3 protein: CASSESGTSGSRRYNEQYF; CDR3 DNA: TGCGCCAGCAGTGAGTCCGGGACTAGCGGGTCCCGCAGGTACAATGAGCAGTACTTC
J gene: TRBJ2-7; D gene: -; V gene: TRBV6-2/TRBV6-3; clone size: many; CDR3 protein: CASSYQLSSYEQYF; CDR3 DNA: TGTGCCAGCAGTTACCAGCTGAGCTCCTACGAGCAGTACTTC
J gene: TRBJ1-4; D gene: TRBD1; V gene: TRBV20-1; clone size: -; CDR3 protein: CSARLQGGEKLFF; CDR3 DNA: TGCAGTGCTAGATTACAGGGGGGAGAAAAACTGTTTTTT
J gene: TRBJ2-1; D gene: TRBD2; V gene: TRBV28; clone size: many; CDR3 protein: CASSSAGITYNEQFF; CDR3 DNA: TGTGCCAGCAGTTCAGCGGGAATAACCTACAATGAGCAGTTCTTC
J gene: TRBJ2-7; D gene: -; V gene: TRBV20-1; clone size: -; CDR3 protein: CSAREWARKDYYEQYF; CDR3 DNA: TGCAGTGCTAGGGAGTGGGCCAGAAAGGACTACTACGAGCAGTACTTC
J gene: TRBJ2-4; D gene: TRBD1; V gene: TRBV6-6; clone size: few; CDR3 protein: CASSPRSGGESKNIQYF; CDR3 DNA: TGTGCCAGCAGCCCCCGGTCAGGGGGCGAGTCCAAAAACATTCAGTACTTC
J gene: TRBJ2-1; D gene: -; V gene: TRBV5-8; clone size: -; CDR3 protein: CASSLTRLAWGTQFF; CDR3 DNA: TGTGCCAGCAGCTTGACGAGACTGGCCTGGGGGACCCAGTTCTTC
J gene: TRBJ2-2; D gene: -; V gene: TRBV3-1; clone size: few; CDR3 protein: CASSQVRGIGELFF; CDR3 DNA: TGTGCCAGCAGCCAAGTAAGAGGGATCGGGGAGCTGTTTTTT
J gene: TRBJ2-1; D gene: -; V gene: TRBV7-8; clone size: few; CDR3 protein: CASSYIREQFF; CDR3 DNA: TGTGCCAGCAGCTATATCCGGGAGCAGTTCTTC
J gene: TRBJ2-1; D gene: -; V gene: TRBV24-1; clone size: -; CDR3 protein: CATSDTGPQETQFF; CDR3 DNA: TGTGCCACCAGTGATACGGGGCCCCAAGAGACCCAGTTCTTC
J gene: TRBJ2-7; D gene: TRBD2; V gene: TRBV29-1; clone size: -; CDR3 protein: CSVRRGGLRIEQYF; CDR3 DNA: TGCAGCGTCCGACGGGGGGGCTTACGTATCGAGCAGTACTTC
J gene: TRBJ1-6; D gene: TRBD1; V gene: TRBV6-4; clone size: -; CDR3 protein: CASSAVRGRNSPLHF; CDR3 DNA: TGTGCCAGCAGTGCGGTGAGGGGGCGAAATTCACCCCTCCACTTT
J gene: TRBJ1-2; D gene: -; V gene: TRBV29-1; clone size: many; CDR3 protein: CSVEKGGTRYGYTF; CDR3 DNA: TGCAGCGTTGAAAAGGGAGGGACCCGCTATGGCTACACCTTC
J gene: TRBJ2-7; D gene: TRBD2; V gene: TRBV5-1; clone size: -; CDR3 protein: CASSLSSGSGIGNEQYF; CDR3 DNA: TGCGCCAGCAGCTTGTCGAGCGGGAGTGGAATAGGGAATGAGCAGTACTTC
J gene: TRBJ2-4; D gene: -; V gene: TRBV27; clone size: -; CDR3 protein: CASSFVPLAKNIQYF; CDR3 DNA: TGTGCCAGCAGTTTTGTCCCTCTAGCCAAAAACATTCAGTACTTC
J gene: TRBJ2-2; D gene: -; V gene: TRBV11-2; clone size: -; CDR3 protein: CASSQPGNTGELFF; CDR3 DNA: TGTGCCAGCAGCCAGCCGGGGAACACCGGGGAGCTGTTTTTT
J gene: TRBJ1-2; D gene: TRBD1; V gene: TRBV5-5; clone size: -; CDR3 protein: CASSFTGGNGYTF; CDR3 DNA: TGTGCCAGCAGCTTTACAGGGGGCAATGGCTACACCTTC
J gene: TRBJ2-1; D gene: -; V gene: TRBV29-1; clone size: once; CDR3 protein: CSVDRGRTYSEQFF; CDR3 DNA: TGCAGCGTTGATCGGGGGCGGACTTACAGTGAGCAGTTCTTC
J gene: TRBJ2-7; D gene: -; V gene: TRBV5-1; clone size: few; CDR3 protein: CASKRGEFEQYF; CDR3 DNA: TGCGCCAGCAAAAGGGGCGAGTTCGAGCAGTACTTC
J gene: TRBJ1-2; D gene: TRBD1; V gene: TRBV5-1; clone size: many; CDR3 protein: CASSSGQDYGYTF; CDR3 DNA: TGCGCCAGCAGCTCTGGACAGGACTATGGCTACACCTTC
J gene: TRBJ1-5; D gene: -; V gene: TRBV14; clone size: few; CDR3 protein: CASSQDRGDSNQPQHF; CDR3 DNA: TGTGCCAGCAGCCAAGATCGCGGGGATAGCAATCAGCCCCAGCATTTT
J gene: TRBJ2-7; D gene: -; V gene: TRBV20-1; clone size: once; CDR3 protein: CSARHRDGAYEQYF; CDR3 DNA: TGCAGTGCTAGACACCGGGACGGAGCCTACGAGCAGTACTTC
J gene: TRBJ1-2; D gene: -; V gene: TRBV27; clone size: -; CDR3 protein: CASSFLGAPQGYTF; CDR3 DNA: TGTGCCAGCAGTTTCCTCGGGGCGCCGCAGGGCTACACCTTC
J gene: TRBJ2-5; D gene: -; V gene: TRBV12-3/TRBV12-4; clone size: few; CDR3 protein: CASNRGFQETQYF; CDR3 DNA: TGTGCCAGCAATCGGGGCTTTCAAGAGACCCAGTACTTC
J gene: TRBJ1-4; D gene: -; V gene: TRBV10-3; clone size: -; CDR3 protein: CAISESGANEKLFF; CDR3 DNA: TGTGCCATCAGTGAGTCAGGGGCTAATGAAAAACTGTTTTTT
J gene: TRBJ1-4; D gene: TRBD1; V gene: TRBV19; clone size: -; CDR3 protein: CASSIRTGDEKLFF; CDR3 DNA: TGTGCCAGTAGTATTCGGACAGGGGATGAAAAACTGTTTTTT
J gene: TRBJ2-1; D gene: -; V gene: TRBV29-1; clone size: many; CDR3 protein: CSAPSGTSYNEQFF; CDR3 DNA: TGCAGCGCTCCGAGCGGTACCTCCTACAATGAGCAGTTCTTC
J gene: TRBJ2-7; D gene: TRBD2; V gene: TRBV5-1; clone size: few; CDR3 protein: CASSLAQILAGFTYEQYF; CDR3 DNA: TGCGCCAGCAGCTTGGCGCAAATACTAGCGGGATTTACCTACGAGCAGTACTTC